What follows are 13 T cell receptor beta chains derived from one specimen sequenced in a study of brain T cells in children with intractable seizures. Assay: immunoSEQ multiplex PCR; the TCRdb copy retains only in-frame clones and omits some. Of 110,000 or so clones listed, 90% to 95% are singletons. The material was peripheral blood, obtained at surgery. Every receptor here comes from a boy younger than two with hemimegalencephaly and intractable seizures.

This clone has a single count. This chain joins TRBV5-4 and TRBJ2-6; D gene unclear. The germline V and J ends were trimmed by 0 bases and 0 bases, with 10 bases remaining between them. CDR3 length: 17 amino acids. Per the germline V gene, CDR1 is SGHNT and CDR2 is YYREEE (reference sequence). The CDR3 sequence: CASSLGQASSGANVLTF. The CDR3 DNA follows: TGTGCCAGCAGCTTGGGGCAGGCGAGCTCTGGGGCCAACGTCCTGACTTTC.

This clone was observed a handful of times. The gene calls are TRBV4-3 and TRBJ2-1, with 8 bases lining up with TRBD2. The length of the CDR3 is 17 residues. Germline lookup yields CDR1 LGHNA and CDR2 YSLEER. V gave up 0 bases and J gave up 2 bases; unmatched junction bases: 6. The CDR3 DNA reads TGCGCCAGCAGCCAAGATATCCGCGGGAGGACCTACAATGAGCAGTTCTTC. Translation gives CASSQDIRGRTYNEQFF.

This rearrangement joins TRBV7-2 to TRBJ2-1, with D unresolved. V was shortened by 1 base and J by 5 bases, with 9 bases between the two germline ends. Germline CDR1 is SGHTA and CDR2 is FQGNSA. CDR3 size: 14 residues. The CDR3 nucleotides are TGTGCCAGCAGCTTAGTCGAATGGGACAATGAGCAGTTCTTC. It yields the protein CASSLVEWDNEQFF.

The table lists this clone with a count of one. The chain combines TRBV3-1 (or the pseudogene TRBV3-2) with TRBJ1-3; tentatively, D is TRBD1 (6 bases). The CDR3 extends over 14 amino acids. V was cut by 4 bases and J by 3 bases, with 10 bases left in between. Germline CDR1 reads LGHDT; CDR2 reads YNNKEL (reference sequence). CDR3 loop: CASSPRGVGNTIYF. The CDR3 DNA follows: TGTGCCAGCAGCCCGAGGGGGGTTGGAAACACCATATATTTT.

The V and J genes are TRBV5-1 and TRBJ1-5; D unclear. The length of the CDR3 is 11 residues. Germline CDR1 SGHRS, CDR2 YFSETQ. V was pared by 0 bases and J by 7 bases, with 2 bases between. Here the CDR3 DNA reads TGCGCCAGCAGCTTGGCCCAGCCCCAGCATTTT. It encodes CASSLAQPQHF.

This sequence joins TRBV4-1 and TRBJ1-1; tentatively, D is TRBD1 (5 bases). CDR1 MGHRA and CDR2 YSYEKL come from the germline V gene. This CDR3 comprises 18 residues. V lost 4 bases and J lost 2, with 23 bases in between. The CDR3 nucleotides are TGCGCCAGCAGCCCCGCGGTGTTTTTCCCGAGGGACAACACTGAAGCTTTCTTT. Encoded protein: CASSPAVFFPRDNTEAFF.

This chain links TRBV19 with TRBJ2-5; no clear D gene. CDR1 LNHDA and CDR2 SQIVND come from the germline V gene (reference sequence). V was cut by 1 base and J by 2 bases, with 2 bases left in between. This CDR3 has 12 amino acids. This CDR3 reads CASSIGQETQYF. CDR3 in DNA: TGTGCCAGTAGTATAGGGCAAGAGACCCAGTACTTC.

The gene calls are TRBV5-6 and TRBJ1-4; 8 nucleotides align to TRBD1. The CDR3 has 14 amino acids. V shed 3 bases and J 5 bases; nucleotides not matched to a gene: 3. Germline loops: CDR1 SGHDT, CDR2 YYEEEE. DNA for the CDR3: TGTGCCAGCAGCTCAGGGGACAGGAATGAAAAACTGTTTTTT. It encodes CASSSGDRNEKLFF.

This clone was seen just once. This chain links TRBV21-1 with TRBJ1-6; TRBD1 reflects the table's D call only, with no check against the DNA. TRBV21-1 is a known pseudogene. There are 17 residues in the CDR3. The DNA for the CDR3 is TGTGCCAGCAGCACCCCGGGACAGAGCTCCTATAATTCACCCCTCCACTTT. It encodes CASSTPGQSSYNSPLHF.

The chain uses TRBV5-1 and TRBJ1-6; 10 nucleotides align to TRBD1. The germline gives CDR1 SGHRS, CDR2 YFSETQ. This CDR3 contains 14 residues. Trimming at V came to 3 bases and at J to 9 bases, leaving 3 bases not matched to a gene. The CDR3 region has the DNA TGCGCCAGCAGCTCTCGACAGGGGGCTTCACCCCTCCACTTT. Translation: CASSSRQGASPLHF.

The V gene is TRBV5-1, the J gene TRBJ2-6; TRBD2 agrees at 13 bases. Germline V gives CDR1 SGHRS, CDR2 YFSETQ. The J segment lost 4 bases and the V segment lost 0 bases, leaving 4 bases of the junction unmatched. The CDR3 consists of 18 residues. CDR3 amino acids: CASSLAGTSGTGANVLTF. The CDR3 DNA is TGCGCCAGCAGCTTGGCAGGGACTAGCGGGACCGGGGCCAACGTCCTGACTTTC.

The V gene is TRBV9, the J gene TRBJ2-3; 10 nucleotides align to TRBD2. This CDR3 comprises 16 residues. Germline trimming cut 0 bases from V and 4 bases from J; bases unmatched to any gene: 5. CDR1 is SGDLS and CDR2 is YYNGEE in the germline V gene. The CDR3 protein is CASSVGSSGRADTQYF. DNA for the CDR3: TGTGCCAGCAGCGTAGGTTCGAGCGGGAGGGCAGATACGCAGTATTTT. Using reference TRBV9 and TRBJ2-3 for the parts outside the CDR3, the full variable domain is DSGVTQTPKHLITATGQRVTLRCSPRSGDLSVYWYQQSLDQGLQFLIQYYNGEERAKGNILERFSAQQFPDLHSELNLSSLELGDSALYFCASSVGSSGRADTQYFGPGTRLTVL.

The genes are TRBV2 and TRBJ2-2; TRBD1 is a possible D gene (6 bases). V lost 7 bases to trimming and J lost 4 bases, with 13 bases between them. This CDR3 has 14 amino acids. Germline CDR1 is SNHLY and CDR2 is FYNNEI. In nucleotides, the CDR3 is TGTGCCAGCATGGTGGGACACTCCACCGGGGAGCTGTTTTTT. This encodes CASMVGHSTGELFF.